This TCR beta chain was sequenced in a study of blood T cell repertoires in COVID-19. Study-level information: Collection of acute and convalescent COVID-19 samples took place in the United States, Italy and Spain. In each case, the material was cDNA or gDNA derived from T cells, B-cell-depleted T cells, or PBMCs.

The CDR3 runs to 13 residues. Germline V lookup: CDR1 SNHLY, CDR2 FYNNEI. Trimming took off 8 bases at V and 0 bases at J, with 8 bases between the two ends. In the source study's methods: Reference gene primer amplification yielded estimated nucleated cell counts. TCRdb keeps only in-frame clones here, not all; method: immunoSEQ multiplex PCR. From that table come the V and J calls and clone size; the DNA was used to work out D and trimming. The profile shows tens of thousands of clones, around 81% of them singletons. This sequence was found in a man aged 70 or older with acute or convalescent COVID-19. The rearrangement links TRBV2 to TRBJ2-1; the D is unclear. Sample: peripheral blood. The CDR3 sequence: CASHGDSYNEQFF. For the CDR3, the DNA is TGTGCCAGCCATGGAGACTCCTACAATGAGCAGTTCTTC. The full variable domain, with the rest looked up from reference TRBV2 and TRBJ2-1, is EPEVTQTPSHQVTQMGQEVILRCVPISNHLYFYWYRQILGQKVEFLVSFYNNEISEKSEIFDDQFSVERPDGSNFTLKIRSTKLEDSAMYFCASHGDSYNEQFFGPGTRLTVL.